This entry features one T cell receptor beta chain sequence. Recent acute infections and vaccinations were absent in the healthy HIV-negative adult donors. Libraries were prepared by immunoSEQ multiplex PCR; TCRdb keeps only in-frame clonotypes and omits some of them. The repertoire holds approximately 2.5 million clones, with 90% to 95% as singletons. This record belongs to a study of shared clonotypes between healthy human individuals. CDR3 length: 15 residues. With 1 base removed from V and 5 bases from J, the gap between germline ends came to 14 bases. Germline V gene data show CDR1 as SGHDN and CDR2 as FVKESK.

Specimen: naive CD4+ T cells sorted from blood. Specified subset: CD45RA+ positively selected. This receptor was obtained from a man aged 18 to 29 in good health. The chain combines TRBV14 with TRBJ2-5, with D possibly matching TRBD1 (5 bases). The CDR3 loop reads CASSQVSGARETQYF. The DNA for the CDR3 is TGTGCCAGCAGCCAAGTCAGTGGGGCCAGGGAGACCCAGTACTTC. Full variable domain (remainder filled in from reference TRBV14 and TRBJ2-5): EAGVTQFPSHSVIEKGQTVTLRCDPISGHDNLYWYRRVMGKEIKFLLHFVKESKQDESGMPNNRFLAERTGGTYSTLKVQPAELEDSGVYFCASSQVSGARETQYFGPGTRLLVL.